This entry features one T cell receptor (beta chain) sequence. Its antigen remains unidentified. The sample belongs to a study of cytomegalovirus exposure and HLA in healthy donors. General study results and limits: Cytomegalovirus status, reportedly, was diagnosed with high specificity and sensitivity by the classifier. HLA alleles showed associations with about 17,000 TCR beta sequences in a later analysis, at a 0.05 false discovery rate. Prediction of most subjects' HLA-A and HLA-B alleles by TCR beta sequences was reportedly accurate.

V lost 7 bases, J lost 5 bases, and 11 bases lay in between. Germline V CDR1 and CDR2: SNHLY, FYNNEI. This CDR3 has 12 residues. It was with 60 Vbeta and 13 Jbeta primers that the PCR ran. Data came from immunoSEQ multiplex PCR; TCRdb stores just in-frame clones and leaves some out. The sample lists about 150,000 clones, just under 70% seen once, with almost 4.5% in the top ten. Sequencing used PBMCs. This rearrangement joins TRBV2 to TRBJ1-2; no reliable D call. The receptor was isolated from a man aged 60-69 years in good health and CMV-seronegative. The CDR3 DNA is TGTGCCAGCACCCTCGGAGGTTATGGCTACACCTTC. This sequence encodes CASTLGGYGYTF.